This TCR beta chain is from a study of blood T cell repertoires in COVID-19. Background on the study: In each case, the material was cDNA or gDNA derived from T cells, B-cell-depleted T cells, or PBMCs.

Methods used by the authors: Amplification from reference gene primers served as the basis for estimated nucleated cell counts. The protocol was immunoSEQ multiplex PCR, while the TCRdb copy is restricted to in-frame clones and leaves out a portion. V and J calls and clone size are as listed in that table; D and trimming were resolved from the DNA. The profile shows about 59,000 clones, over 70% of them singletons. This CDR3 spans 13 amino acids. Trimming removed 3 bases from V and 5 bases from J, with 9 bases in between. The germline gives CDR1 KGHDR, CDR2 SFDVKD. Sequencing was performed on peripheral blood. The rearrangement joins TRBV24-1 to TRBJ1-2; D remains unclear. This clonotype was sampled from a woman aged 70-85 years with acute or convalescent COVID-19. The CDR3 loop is CATSDASNYGYTF. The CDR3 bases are TGTGCCACCAGTGATGCGTCGAATTATGGCTACACCTTC.